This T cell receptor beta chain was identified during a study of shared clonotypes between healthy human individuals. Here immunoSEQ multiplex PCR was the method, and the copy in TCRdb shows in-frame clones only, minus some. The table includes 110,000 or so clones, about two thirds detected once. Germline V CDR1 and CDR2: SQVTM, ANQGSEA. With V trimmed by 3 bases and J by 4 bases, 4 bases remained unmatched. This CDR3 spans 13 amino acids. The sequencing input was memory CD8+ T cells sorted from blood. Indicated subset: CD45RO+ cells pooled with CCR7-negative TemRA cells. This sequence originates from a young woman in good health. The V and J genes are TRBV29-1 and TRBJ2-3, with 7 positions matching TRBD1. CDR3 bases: TGCAGCGTTGACAGGGGGTTTGCAGATACGCAGTATTTT. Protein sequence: CSVDRGFADTQYF.